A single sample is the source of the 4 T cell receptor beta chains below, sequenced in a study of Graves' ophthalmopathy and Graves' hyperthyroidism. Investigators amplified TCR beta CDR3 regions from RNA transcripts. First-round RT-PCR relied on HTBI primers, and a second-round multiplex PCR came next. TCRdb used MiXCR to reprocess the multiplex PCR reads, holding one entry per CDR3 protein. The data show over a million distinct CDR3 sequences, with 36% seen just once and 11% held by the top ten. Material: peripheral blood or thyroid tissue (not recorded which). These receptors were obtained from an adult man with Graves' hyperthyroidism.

CDR3 sequence: CSPDRDSPYGYTF. The DNA of the CDR3 is TGCAGCCCCGACCGGGACAGCCCGTATGGCTACACCTTC. The chain is built from TRBV29-1 and TRBJ1-2; 7 bases are shared with TRBD1. J gave up 5 bases and V 8 bases, and 11 bases lay outside the gene matches. Germline V gene sequence: CDR1 SQVTM, CDR2 ANQGSEA. The CDR3 is 13 amino acids.

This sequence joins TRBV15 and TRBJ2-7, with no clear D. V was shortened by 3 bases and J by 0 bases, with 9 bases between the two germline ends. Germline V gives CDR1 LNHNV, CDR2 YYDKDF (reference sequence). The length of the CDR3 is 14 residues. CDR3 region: CATSSSGFSYEQYF. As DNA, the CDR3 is TGTGCCACCAGCAGTTCGGGCTTCTCCTACGAGCAGTACTTC.

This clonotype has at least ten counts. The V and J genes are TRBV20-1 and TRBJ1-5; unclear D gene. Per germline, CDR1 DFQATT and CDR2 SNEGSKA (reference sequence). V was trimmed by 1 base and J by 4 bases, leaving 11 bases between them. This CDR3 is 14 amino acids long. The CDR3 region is CSARGGSPNQPQHF. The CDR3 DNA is TGCAGTGCTAGAGGCGGGTCCCCGAATCAGCCCCAGCATTTT.

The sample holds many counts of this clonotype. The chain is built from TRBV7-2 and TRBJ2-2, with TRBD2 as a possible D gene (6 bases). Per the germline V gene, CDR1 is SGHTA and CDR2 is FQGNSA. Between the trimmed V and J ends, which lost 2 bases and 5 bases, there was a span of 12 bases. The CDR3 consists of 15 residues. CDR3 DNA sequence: TGTGCCAGCAGCTTAAGGGGACTGCAGACCGGGGAGCTGTTTTTT. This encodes CASSLRGLQTGELFF.